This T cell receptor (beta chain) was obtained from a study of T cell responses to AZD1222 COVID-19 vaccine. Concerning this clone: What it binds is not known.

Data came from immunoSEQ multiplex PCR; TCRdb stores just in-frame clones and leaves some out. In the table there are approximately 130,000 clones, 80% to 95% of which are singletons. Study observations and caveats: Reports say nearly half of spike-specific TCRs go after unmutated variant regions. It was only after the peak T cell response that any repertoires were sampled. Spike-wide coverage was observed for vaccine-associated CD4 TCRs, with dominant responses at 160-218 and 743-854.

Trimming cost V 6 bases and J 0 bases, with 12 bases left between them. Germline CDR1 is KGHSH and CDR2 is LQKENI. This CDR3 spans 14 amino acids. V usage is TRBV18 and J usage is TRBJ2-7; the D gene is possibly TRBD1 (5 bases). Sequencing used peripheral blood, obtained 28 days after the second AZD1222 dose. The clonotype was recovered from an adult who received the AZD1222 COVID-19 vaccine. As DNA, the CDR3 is TGTGCCAGCTCGTCCACAGACAGCTCCTACGAGCAGTACTTC. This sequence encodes CASSSTDSSYEQYF.